This record looks at one T cell receptor (beta chain) sequence and its context. Its antigen is not identified. The data originate from a study of T cell responses to AZD1222 COVID-19 vaccine. Whole-study findings and limits: The study found vaccine-associated CD4 TCRs spanning spike, dominant at 160-218 and 743-854.

TCRdb keeps only in-frame clones here, not all; method: immunoSEQ multiplex PCR. The repertoire holds roughly 170,000 clones, with approximately 94% as singletons. The CDR3 totals 14 residues. Germline-derived CDR1 and CDR2 are MNHEY and SMNVEV (reference sequence). Trimming took 3 bases from V and 2 from J, leaving 10 bases between them. The receptor was derived from an adult who received the AZD1222 COVID-19 vaccine. The sample in question was peripheral blood, obtained 28 days after the second AZD1222 dose. The chain joins TRBV27 to TRBJ1-1; TRBD1 is a possible D gene (5 bases). The CDR3 reads CASSFGDSNTEAFF. In DNA form, the CDR3 reads TGTGCCAGCAGTTTCGGTGACAGCAACACTGAAGCTTTCTTT.